A selection of T cell receptor beta chains follows, all from one sample in a study of T cell responses to AZD1222 COVID-19 vaccine. The table came from immunoSEQ multiplex PCR; TCRdb's copy has only in-frame clones and leaves some out. Among 70,000 to 85,000 clones, around 82% were seen once, and the ten largest hold approximately 1.3%. Here the sequenced sample was peripheral blood, taken 28 days after the second AZD1222 dose. These receptor sequences come from an adult who received the AZD1222 COVID-19 vaccine. Each CDR3 is given with its conserved first and last residue. Each record gives: J gene, D gene, V gene, clone size, CDR3 length, CDR3 DNA, CDR3 protein. A D gene is named only where the DNA matches it firmly. A row's size may be missing; if present it is once, few, many or a size class.

TRBJ1-1	TRBD1	TRBV28	NA	12	TGTGCCAGCAGTGACAGGGGTTGGGAAGCTTTCTTT	CASSDRGWEAFF
TRBJ1-5	NA	TRBV5-8	NA	14	TGTGCCAGCAGCTTTCATCCGTCGGATCAGCCCCAGCATTTT	CASSFHPSDQPQHF
TRBJ2-2	NA	TRBV7-2	NA	13	TGTGCCAGCAGCTTGTCCAGGACCGGGGAGCTGTTTTTT	CASSLSRTGELFF
TRBJ1-1	NA	TRBV3-1/TRBV3-2	NA	14	TGTGCCAGCAGCCAAGACCTACGGACAGAACAAGCTTTCTTT	CASSQDLRTEQAFF
TRBJ1-5	NA	TRBV7-9	NA	15	TGTGCCAGCAGCTCAGGAGGTTATAGCAATCAGCCCCAGCATTTT	CASSSGGYSNQPQHF
TRBJ2-3	TRBD1	TRBV7-9	many	19	TGTGCCAGCAGCCTGAAAAGGGCAAGGACAGGGGGTAGGGCAGATACGCAGTATTTT	CASSLKRARTGGRADTQYF
TRBJ2-1	NA	TRBV7-2	NA	15	TGTGCCAGCCACGTGCACGGGTTGGCTTCCGATGAGCAGTTCTTC	CASHVHGLASDEQFF
TRBJ2-1	TRBD2	TRBV19	NA	17	TGTGCCAGTACCGGGACTAGCGGGAGTAGCTCCTACAATGAGCAGTTCTTC	CASTGTSGSSSYNEQFF
TRBJ2-5	NA	TRBV7-9	few	16	TGTGCCAGCAGCACTGGGACTGCACCTTTCCAAGAGACCCAGTACTTC	CASSTGTAPFQETQYF
TRBJ2-7	TRBD2	TRBV7-3	NA	16	TGTGCCAGCAGCCTAAACGGGGGGACTCCCACCTACGAGCAGTACTTC	CASSLNGGTPTYEQYF
TRBJ1-2	NA	TRBV6-4	NA	14	TGTGCCAGCAGTGAATCCCCAGGAGACTATGGCTACACCTTC	CASSESPGDYGYTF
TRBJ2-7	TRBD2	TRBV14	NA	16	TGTGCCAGCAGCCAAGGACTAGCGGGAGTAGGCTACGAGCAGTACTTC	CASSQGLAGVGYEQYF
TRBJ2-2	TRBD1	TRBV7-2	NA	13	TGTGCCAGCAGGGGACAGAATACCGGGGAGCTGTTTTTT	CASRGQNTGELFF
TRBJ2-2	NA	TRBV27	NA	15	TGTGCCAGCAGTTTAAACGGGGCGAACACCGGGGAGCTGTTTTTT	CASSLNGANTGELFF
TRBJ2-2	NA	TRBV19	NA	18	TGTGCCAGTAGTATCCAGGACCTCTCCAGGGCGGGCACCGGGGAGCTGTTTTTT	CASSIQDLSRAGTGELFF
TRBJ1-4	TRBD1	TRBV28	NA	16	TGTGCCAGCAGTTTGAGGGGGCCGGGGATTAATGAAAAACTGTTTTTT	CASSLRGPGINEKLFF
TRBJ2-7	NA	TRBV18	once	15	TGTGCCAGCTCATCTACAGGGAAAAGCTCCTACGAGCAGTACTTC	CASSSTGKSSYEQYF
TRBJ1-3	NA	TRBV10-3	NA	15	TGTGCCATCAGTGAGCAAGGGGTCTCTGGAAACACCATATATTTT	CAISEQGVSGNTIYF
TRBJ2-1	TRBD2	TRBV3-1/TRBV3-2	NA	18	TGTGCCAGCAGCCAAGTTTTGACTAGCGGGAGTTTGGACAATGAGCAGTTCTTC	CASSQVLTSGSLDNEQFF
TRBJ1-2	NA	TRBV6-1	NA	14	TGTGCCAGCAGTGAATACAAAGGGAACTATGGCTACACCTTC	CASSEYKGNYGYTF
TRBJ2-1	NA	TRBV12-5	NA	16	TGTGCTAGTGGTTTGTCCATGGGGGGAAACTACAATGAGCAGTTCTTC	CASGLSMGGNYNEQFF
TRBJ1-4	NA	TRBV21-1	NA	20	TGTGCCAGCAGCAATCCGATTTCTCCAGGGAAGAATGCAACTAATGAAAAACTGTTTTTT	CASSNPISPGKNATNEKLFF
TRBJ2-1	NA	TRBV18	NA	16	TGTGCCAGCTCACCACCTGAAGACGAAAACCGGAATGAGCAGTTCTTC	CASSPPEDENRNEQFF
TRBJ1-4	NA	TRBV4-2	NA	16	TGTGCCAGCAGCCTACCAAGGACAGACGATAATGAAAAACTGTTTTTT	CASSLPRTDDNEKLFF
TRBJ2-3	TRBD2	TRBV7-2	NA	18	TGTGCCAGCAGCTTAGACAGGCTAGCGGGATACGTGGCAGATACGCAGTATTTT	CASSLDRLAGYVADTQYF
TRBJ1-6	NA	TRBV27	NA	15	TGTGCCAGCAGTTTATCGGGACCCTCTTATCGGCCCCTCCACTTT	CASSLSGPSYRPLHF
TRBJ2-1	TRBD2	TRBV5-1	NA	17	TGCGCCAGCAGCCCCGGACTAGCGGGAGGGCCAGTAAATGAGCAGTTCTTC	CASSPGLAGGPVNEQFF
TRBJ2-1	NA	TRBV28	NA	17	TGTGCCAGCAGCCCTCCTCGGGGCCCCTTATCCTACAATGAGCAGTTCTTC	CASSPPRGPLSYNEQFF
TRBJ1-2	NA	TRBV19	NA	13	TGTGCCAGTAAGGAGGGGCGCTACTATGGCTACACCTTC	CASKEGRYYGYTF
TRBJ2-4	TRBD1	TRBV5-1	once	15	TGCGCCAGCAGCTCGTTATCCGGACAGGGCCACATTCAGTACTTC	CASSSLSGQGHIQYF
TRBJ1-1	NA	TRBV29-1	NA	11	TGCAGCGTTGGGCAGCTTGTCGGAGCTTTCTTT	CSVGQLVGAFF
TRBJ2-3	NA	TRBV2	NA	15	TGTGCCAGCAGTCAGGGCCTCTACCGCACAGATACGCAGTATTTT	CASSQGLYRTDTQYF
TRBJ1-5	NA	TRBV30	few	16	TGTGCCTGGAGTGTAGGGTCCCGTTCAAACAATCAGCCCCAGCATTTT	CAWSVGSRSNNQPQHF
TRBJ1-1	NA	TRBV7-9	NA	13	TGTGCCAGCAGCAATCCCGGGAACACTGAAGCTTTCTTT	CASSNPGNTEAFF
TRBJ2-3	NA	TRBV7-3	NA	13	TGTGCCAGCAGCTTACAGGGAGCTGATACGCAGTATTTT	CASSLQGADTQYF
TRBJ1-2	NA	TRBV29-1	NA	11	TGCAGCGTCGGGGGGGCGGAAGGCTACACCTTC	CSVGGAEGYTF
TRBJ1-1	NA	TRBV7-2	NA	15	TGTGCCAGCAGCCATCCCCGTCTCAGGGGCGGTGAAGCTTTCTTT	CASSHPRLRGGEAFF
TRBJ1-5	NA	TRBV30	NA	13	TGTGCCTGGAGTCTACAGGGAAATCAGCCCCAGCATTTT	CAWSLQGNQPQHF
TRBJ1-1	NA	TRBV7-2	NA	15	TGTGCCAGCAGCTCCCTGGGGGCCCCGAACACTGAAGCTTTCTTT	CASSSLGAPNTEAFF
TRBJ2-5	NA	TRBV2	NA	16	TGTGCCAGCACCCGAGGCCGGGGCCCCCTTGGGGAGACCCAGTACTTC	CASTRGRGPLGETQYF
TRBJ2-2	NA	TRBV28	NA	16	TGTGCCAGCAGTTTCGTTCCGGGGATTAACACCGGGGAGCTGTTTTTT	CASSFVPGINTGELFF
TRBJ1-4	NA	TRBV25-1	NA	15	TGTGCCAGCAGTGCCCAGGGAGCAACTAATGAAAAACTGTTTTTT	CASSAQGATNEKLFF
TRBJ2-1	TRBD2	TRBV2	few	15	TGTGCCAGCAGTGATAGCGGGATCTCCTACAATGAGCAGTTCTTC	CASSDSGISYNEQFF
TRBJ2-7	TRBD2	TRBV2	NA	11	TGTGCCAGCAGACTAGCGTACGAGCAGTACTTC	CASRLAYEQYF